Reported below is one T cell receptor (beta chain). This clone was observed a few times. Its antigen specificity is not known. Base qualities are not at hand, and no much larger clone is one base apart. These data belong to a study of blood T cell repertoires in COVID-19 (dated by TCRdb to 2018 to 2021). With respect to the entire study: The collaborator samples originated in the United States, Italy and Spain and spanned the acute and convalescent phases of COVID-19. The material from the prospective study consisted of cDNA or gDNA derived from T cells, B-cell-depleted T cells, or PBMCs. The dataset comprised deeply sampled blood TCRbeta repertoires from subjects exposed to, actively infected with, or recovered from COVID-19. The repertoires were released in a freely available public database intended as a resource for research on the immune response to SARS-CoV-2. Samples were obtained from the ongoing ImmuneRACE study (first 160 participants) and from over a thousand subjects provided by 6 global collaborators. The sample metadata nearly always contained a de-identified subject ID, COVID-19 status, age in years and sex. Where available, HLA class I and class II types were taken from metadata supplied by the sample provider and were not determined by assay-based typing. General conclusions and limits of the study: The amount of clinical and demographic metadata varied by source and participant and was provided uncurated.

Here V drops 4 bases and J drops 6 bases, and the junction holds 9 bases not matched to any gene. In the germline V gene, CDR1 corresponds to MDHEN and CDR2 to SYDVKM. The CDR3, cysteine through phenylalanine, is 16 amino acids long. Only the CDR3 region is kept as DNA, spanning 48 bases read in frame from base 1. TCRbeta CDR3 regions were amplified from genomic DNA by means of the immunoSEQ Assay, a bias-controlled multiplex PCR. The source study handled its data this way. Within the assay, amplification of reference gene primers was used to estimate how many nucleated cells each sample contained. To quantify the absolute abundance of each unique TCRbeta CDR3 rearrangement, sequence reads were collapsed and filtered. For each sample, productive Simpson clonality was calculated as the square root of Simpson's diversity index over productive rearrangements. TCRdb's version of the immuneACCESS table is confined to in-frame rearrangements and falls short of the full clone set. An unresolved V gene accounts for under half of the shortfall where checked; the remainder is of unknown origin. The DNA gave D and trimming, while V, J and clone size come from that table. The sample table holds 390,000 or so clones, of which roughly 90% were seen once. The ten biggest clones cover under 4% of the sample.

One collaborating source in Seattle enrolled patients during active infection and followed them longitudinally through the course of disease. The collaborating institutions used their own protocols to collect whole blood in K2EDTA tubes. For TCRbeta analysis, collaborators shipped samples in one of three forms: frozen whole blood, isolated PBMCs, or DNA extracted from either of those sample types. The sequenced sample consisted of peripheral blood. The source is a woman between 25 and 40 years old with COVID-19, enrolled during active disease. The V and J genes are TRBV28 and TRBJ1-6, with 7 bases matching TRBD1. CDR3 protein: CASSSTTGPGNSPLHF. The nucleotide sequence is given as TGTGCCAGCAGTTCAACGACAGGGCCCGGTAATTCACCCCTCCACTTT.